The entry below gives a single T cell receptor beta chain sequence along with its context. Its specificity is unknown. This entry comes from a study of cytomegalovirus exposure and HLA in healthy donors. Overall study context: Early released data comprised some 85 million unique TCRs from HLA-typed donors.

Overall study findings and caveats: Relative to equally common others, HLA-associated TCR beta chains showed greater clonal expansion in a later analysis. The authors excluded some V segments, including TRBV6-2 and TRBV6-3, as indistinguishable.

The PCR used 60 Vbeta and 13 Jbeta primers. Sequencing used immunoSEQ multiplex PCR; TCRdb keeps in-frame clones, though not all of them. The sample records about 130,000 clones, around two thirds being singletons. Germline loops: CDR1 SNHLY, CDR2 FYNNEI. V lost 2 bases, J lost 0 bases, and 11 bases lay in between. There are 16 residues in the CDR3. J is TRBJ2-1 and V is TRBV2; D gene ambiguous. This TCR was recovered from a human donor in good health. The sequenced sample consisted of PBMCs. For the CDR3, the DNA is TGTGCCAGCAGTGAACGACACTTGAGCTCCTACAATGAGCAGTTCTTC. Translating it yields CASSERHLSSYNEQFF.